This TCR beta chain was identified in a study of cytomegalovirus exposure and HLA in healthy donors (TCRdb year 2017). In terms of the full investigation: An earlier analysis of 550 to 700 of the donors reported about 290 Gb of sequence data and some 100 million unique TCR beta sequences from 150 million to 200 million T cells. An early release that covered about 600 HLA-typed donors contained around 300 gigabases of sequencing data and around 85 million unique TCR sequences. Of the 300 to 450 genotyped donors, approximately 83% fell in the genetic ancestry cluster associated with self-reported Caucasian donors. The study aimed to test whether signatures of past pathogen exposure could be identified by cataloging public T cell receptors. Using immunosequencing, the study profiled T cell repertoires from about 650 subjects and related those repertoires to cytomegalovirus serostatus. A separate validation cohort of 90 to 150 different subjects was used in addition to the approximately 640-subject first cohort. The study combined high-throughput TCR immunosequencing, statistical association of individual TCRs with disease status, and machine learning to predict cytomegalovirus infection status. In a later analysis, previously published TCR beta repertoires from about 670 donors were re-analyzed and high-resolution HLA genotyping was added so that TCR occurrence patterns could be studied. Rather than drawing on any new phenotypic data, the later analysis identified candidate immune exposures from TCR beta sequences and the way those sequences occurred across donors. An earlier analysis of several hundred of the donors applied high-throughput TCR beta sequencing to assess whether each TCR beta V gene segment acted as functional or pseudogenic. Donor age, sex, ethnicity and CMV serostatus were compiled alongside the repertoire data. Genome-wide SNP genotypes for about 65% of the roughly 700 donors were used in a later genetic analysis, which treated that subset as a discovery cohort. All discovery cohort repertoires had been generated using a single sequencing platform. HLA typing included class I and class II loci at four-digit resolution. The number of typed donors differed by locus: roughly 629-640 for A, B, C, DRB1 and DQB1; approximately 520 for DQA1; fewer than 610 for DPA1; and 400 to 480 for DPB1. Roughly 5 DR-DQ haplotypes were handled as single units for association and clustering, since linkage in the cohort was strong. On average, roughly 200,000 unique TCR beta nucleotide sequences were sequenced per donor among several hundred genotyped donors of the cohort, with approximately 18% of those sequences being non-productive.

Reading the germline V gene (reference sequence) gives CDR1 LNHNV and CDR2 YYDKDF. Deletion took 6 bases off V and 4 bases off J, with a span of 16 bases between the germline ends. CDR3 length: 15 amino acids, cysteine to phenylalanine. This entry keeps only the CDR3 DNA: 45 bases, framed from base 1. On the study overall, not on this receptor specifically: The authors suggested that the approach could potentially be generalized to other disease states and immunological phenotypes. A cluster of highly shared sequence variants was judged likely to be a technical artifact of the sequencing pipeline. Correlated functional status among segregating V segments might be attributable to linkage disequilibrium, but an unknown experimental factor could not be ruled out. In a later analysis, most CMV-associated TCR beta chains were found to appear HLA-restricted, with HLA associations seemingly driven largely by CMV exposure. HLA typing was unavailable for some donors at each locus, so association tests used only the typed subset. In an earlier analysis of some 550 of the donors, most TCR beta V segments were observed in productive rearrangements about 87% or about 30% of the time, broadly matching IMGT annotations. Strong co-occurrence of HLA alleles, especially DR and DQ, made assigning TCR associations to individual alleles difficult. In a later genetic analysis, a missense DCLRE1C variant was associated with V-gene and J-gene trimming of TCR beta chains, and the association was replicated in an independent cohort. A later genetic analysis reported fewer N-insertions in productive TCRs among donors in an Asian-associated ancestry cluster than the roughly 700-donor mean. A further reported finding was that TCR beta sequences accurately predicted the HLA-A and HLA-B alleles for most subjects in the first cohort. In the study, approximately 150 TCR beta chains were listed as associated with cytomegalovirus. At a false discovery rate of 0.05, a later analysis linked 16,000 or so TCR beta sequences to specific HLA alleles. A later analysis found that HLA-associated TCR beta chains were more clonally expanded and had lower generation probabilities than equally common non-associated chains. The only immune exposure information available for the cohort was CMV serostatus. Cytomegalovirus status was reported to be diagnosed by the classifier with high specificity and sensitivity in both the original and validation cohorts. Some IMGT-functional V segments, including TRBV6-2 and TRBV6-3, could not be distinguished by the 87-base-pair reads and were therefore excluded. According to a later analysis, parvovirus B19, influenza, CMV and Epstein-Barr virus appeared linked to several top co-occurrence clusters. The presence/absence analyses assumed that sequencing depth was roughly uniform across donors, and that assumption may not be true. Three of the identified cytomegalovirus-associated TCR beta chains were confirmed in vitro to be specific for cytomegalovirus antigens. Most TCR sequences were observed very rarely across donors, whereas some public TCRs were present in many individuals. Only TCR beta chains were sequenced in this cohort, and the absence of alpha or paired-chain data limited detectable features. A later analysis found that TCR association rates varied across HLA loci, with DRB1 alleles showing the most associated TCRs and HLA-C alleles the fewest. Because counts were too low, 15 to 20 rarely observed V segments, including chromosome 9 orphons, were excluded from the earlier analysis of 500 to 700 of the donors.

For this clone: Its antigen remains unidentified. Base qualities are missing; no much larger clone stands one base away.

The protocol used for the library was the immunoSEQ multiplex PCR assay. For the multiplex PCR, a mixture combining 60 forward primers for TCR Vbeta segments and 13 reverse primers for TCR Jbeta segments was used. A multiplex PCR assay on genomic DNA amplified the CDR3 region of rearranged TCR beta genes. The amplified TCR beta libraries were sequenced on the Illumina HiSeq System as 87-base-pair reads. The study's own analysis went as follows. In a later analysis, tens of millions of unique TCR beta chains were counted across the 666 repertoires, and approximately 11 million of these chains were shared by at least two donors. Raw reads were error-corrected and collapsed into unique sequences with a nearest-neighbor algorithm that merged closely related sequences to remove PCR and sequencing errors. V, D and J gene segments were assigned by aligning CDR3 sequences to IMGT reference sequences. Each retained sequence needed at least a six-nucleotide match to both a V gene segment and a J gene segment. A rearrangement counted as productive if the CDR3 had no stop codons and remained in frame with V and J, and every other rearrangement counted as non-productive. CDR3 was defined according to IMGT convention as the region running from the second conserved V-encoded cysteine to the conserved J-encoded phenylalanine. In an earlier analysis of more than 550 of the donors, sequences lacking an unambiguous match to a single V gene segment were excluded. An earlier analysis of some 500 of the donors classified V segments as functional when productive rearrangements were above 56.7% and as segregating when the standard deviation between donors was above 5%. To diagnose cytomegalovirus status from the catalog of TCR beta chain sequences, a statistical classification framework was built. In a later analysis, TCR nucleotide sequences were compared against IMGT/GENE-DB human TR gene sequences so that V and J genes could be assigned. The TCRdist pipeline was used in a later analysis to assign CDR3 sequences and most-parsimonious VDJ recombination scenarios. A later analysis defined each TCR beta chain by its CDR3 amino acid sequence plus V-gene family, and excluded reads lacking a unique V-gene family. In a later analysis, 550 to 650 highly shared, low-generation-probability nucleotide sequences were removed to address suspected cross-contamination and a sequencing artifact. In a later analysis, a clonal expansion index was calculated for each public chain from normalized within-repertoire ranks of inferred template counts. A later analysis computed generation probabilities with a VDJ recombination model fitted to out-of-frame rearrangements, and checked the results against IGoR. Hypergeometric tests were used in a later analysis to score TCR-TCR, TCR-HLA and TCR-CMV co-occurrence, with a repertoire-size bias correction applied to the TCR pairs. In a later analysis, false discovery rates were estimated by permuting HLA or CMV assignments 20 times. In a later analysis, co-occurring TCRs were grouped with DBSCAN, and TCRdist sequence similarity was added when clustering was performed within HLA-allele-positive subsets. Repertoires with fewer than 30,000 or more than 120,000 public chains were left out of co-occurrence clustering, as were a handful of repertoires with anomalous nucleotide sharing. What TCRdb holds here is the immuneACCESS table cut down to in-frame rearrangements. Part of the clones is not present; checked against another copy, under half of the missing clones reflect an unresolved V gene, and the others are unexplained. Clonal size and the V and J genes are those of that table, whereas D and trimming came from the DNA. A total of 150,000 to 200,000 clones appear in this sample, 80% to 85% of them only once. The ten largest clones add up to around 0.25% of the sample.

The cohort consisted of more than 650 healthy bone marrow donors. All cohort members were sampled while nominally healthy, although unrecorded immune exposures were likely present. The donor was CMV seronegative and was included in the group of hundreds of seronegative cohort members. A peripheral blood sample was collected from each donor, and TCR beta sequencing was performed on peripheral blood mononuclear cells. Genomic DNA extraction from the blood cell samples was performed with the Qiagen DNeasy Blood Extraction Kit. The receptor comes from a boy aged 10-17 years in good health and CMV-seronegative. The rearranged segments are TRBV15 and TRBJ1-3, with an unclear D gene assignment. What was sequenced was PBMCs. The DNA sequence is TGTGCCACCAGTTTAGCGGGGTCCGGCGGAAACACCATATATTTT. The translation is CATSLAGSGGNTIYF.